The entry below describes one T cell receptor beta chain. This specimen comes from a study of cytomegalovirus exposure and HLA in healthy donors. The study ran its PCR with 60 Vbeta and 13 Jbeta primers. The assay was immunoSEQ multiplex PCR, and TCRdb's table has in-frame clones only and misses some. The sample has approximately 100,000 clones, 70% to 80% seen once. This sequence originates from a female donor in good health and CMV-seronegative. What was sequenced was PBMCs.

CDR3 sequence reads: CASSLLGRTNYGYTF. The CDR3 nucleotides read TGCGCCAGCAGCCTCTTGGGCAGGACTAACTATGGCTACACCTTC. This rearrangement joins TRBV5-1 to TRBJ1-2; D uncertain. Trimming took off 4 bases at V and 0 bases at J, with 13 bases between the two ends. CDR1 and CDR2 from the germline V gene are SGHRS and YFSETQ. This CDR3 comprises 15 residues.